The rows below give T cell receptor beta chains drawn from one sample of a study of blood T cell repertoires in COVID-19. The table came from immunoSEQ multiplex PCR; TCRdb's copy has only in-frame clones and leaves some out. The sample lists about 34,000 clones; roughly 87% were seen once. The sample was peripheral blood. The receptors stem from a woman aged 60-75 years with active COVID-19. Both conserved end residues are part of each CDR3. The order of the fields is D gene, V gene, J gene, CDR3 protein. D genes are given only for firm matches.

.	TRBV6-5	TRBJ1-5	CASSPHSSNQPQHF
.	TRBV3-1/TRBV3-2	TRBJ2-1	CASSQGGYNEQFF
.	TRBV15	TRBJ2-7	CATSPRTTGYEQYF
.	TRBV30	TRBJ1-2	CAGRQYGYTF
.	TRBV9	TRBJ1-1	CASSSLDRMVEAFF
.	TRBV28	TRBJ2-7	CASFGSYEQYF
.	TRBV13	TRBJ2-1	CASSFGGSSYNEQFF
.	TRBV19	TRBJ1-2	CASSTGLRGYTF
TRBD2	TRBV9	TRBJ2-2	CASSVDGWASGHTGELFF
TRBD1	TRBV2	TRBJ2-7	CASSVDRGTYEQYF
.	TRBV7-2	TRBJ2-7	CASSWEWTGRENEQYF
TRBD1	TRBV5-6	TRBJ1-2	CASSRTGLSYGYTF
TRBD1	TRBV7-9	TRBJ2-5	CASSPGTGQGVETQYF
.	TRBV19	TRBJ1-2	CASSLNYGYTF
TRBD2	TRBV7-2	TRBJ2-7	CASSLGPSGSSYEQYF
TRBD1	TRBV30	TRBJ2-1	CAWDRGSNEQFF
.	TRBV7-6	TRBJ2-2	CASTVLSRGGTGELFF
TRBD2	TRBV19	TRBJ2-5	CASSIAGGGSGVEETQYF
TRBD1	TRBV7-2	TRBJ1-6	CASSLNRGNSPLHF
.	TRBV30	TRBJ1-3	CAWSRQSGNTIYF
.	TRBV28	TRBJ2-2	CASSLGPGELFF
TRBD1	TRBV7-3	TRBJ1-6	CASSLAGGSPLHF
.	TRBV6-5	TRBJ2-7	CASSYGTETYEQYF
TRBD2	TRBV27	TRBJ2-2	CASSLYGTSGRARTGELFF
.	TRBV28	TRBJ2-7	CASSRDSPYEQYF
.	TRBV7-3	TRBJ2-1	CASSLSGVSYNEQFF
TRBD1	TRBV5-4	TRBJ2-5	CASSPGGQGHLETQYF
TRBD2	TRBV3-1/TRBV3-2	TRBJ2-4	CASAQRGTNIQYF
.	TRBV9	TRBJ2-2	CASSVEQQHTGELFF
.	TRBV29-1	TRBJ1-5	CSAGDRLGGPQHF
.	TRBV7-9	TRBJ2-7	CASGPSGQTFYEQYF
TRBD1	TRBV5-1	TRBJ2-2	CASSLAVGTADTGELFF
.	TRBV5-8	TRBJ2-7	CAIPGSSYEQYF
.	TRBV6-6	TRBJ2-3	CASSYGSSADTQYF
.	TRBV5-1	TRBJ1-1	CASSLSGNGLAFF
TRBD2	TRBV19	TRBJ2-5	CASSILSGTRETQYF
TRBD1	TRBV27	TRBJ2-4	CASSWLDRAGKNIQYF
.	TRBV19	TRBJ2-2	CASSNGGVPGELFF
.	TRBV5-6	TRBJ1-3	CASSPGTLGNTIYF
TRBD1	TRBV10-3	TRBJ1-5	CAISEDRDQPQHF
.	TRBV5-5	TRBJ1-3	CASSSHLQGSGNTIYF
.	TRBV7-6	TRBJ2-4	CASSLSSKNIQYF
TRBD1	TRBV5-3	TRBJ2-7	CARSLDVTGRDRNYEQYF
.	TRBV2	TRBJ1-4	CASSERQVNEKLFF
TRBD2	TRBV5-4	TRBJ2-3	CASSLWISGGTDTQYF
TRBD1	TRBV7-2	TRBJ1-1	CASSGTGGRGTEAFF
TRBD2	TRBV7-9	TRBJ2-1	CASSWGGSGEQFF
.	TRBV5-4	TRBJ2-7	CASSLDLPSSYEQYF